This is a list of T cell receptor beta chains from one sample in a study of STAT5B mutations in CD4+ large granular lymphocyte leukemia. TCRdb keeps only in-frame clones here, not all; method: immunoSEQ multiplex PCR. The table has about 32,000 clones, 60% to 80% seen once. Sequencing used CD4+ T cells from blood buffy coats. These receptors came from a human donor in good health. CDR3s include the opening cysteine and the closing phenylalanine or tryptophan. D genes are given only for firm matches. The size entry is marked missing in some rows and otherwise reads once, few, many or a size class.

CDR3 DNA: TGTGCCAGCAGTGAAAATTCCCCTCCCGAGCAGTACTTC
CDR3 protein: CASSENSPPEQYF
clone size: NA
D gene: NA
J gene: TRBJ2-7
V gene: TRBV6-1

CDR3 DNA: TGTGCCAGCAGCCCAGACAGGGGGGAATATTCACCCCTCCACTTT
CDR3 protein: CASSPDRGEYSPLHF
clone size: NA
D gene: TRBD1
J gene: TRBJ1-6
V gene: TRBV7-9

CDR3 DNA: TGTGCCACTAGGGCCCCTCCAACAGATACGCAGTATTTT
CDR3 protein: CATRAPPTDTQYF
clone size: NA
D gene: NA
J gene: TRBJ2-3
V gene: TRBV7-2

CDR3 DNA: TGTGCCAGCAGCCTCGGGACGGGGACCAACGAGCAGTACTTC
CDR3 protein: CASSLGTGTNEQYF
clone size: NA
D gene: NA
J gene: TRBJ2-7
V gene: TRBV7-9

CDR3 DNA: TGTGCCAGTAGGCCTAGCGGGGGGGGCGAGGAGACCCAGTACTTC
CDR3 protein: CASRPSGGGEETQYF
clone size: NA
D gene: TRBD2
J gene: TRBJ2-5
V gene: TRBV19

CDR3 DNA: TGTGCCAGCAGCGTAGGCGGAGTAACCGGGGAGCTGTTTTTT
CDR3 protein: CASSVGGVTGELFF
clone size: few
D gene: NA
J gene: TRBJ2-2
V gene: TRBV9

CDR3 DNA: TGTGCCAGCAGTTTAGAACAGGGCTTCGGCTACACCTTC
CDR3 protein: CASSLEQGFGYTF
clone size: NA
D gene: NA
J gene: TRBJ1-2
V gene: TRBV28

CDR3 DNA: TGTGCCATCAGCGACGGACATGGAGGCAATCAGCCCCAGCATTTT
CDR3 protein: CAISDGHGGNQPQHF
clone size: NA
D gene: NA
J gene: TRBJ1-5
V gene: TRBV10-3

CDR3 DNA: TGTGCCAGTAGTCTAGACGGGGGGGTTTATCAGCCCCAGCATTTT
CDR3 protein: CASSLDGGVYQPQHF
clone size: few
D gene: NA
J gene: TRBJ1-5
V gene: TRBV19

CDR3 DNA: TGTGCCAGCAGCATTAAAAAGGTACAGCGTTTATACAATGAGCAGTTCTTC
CDR3 protein: CASSIKKVQRLYNEQFF
clone size: NA
D gene: NA
J gene: TRBJ2-1
V gene: TRBV13

CDR3 DNA: TGTGCCAGCAGTGAACCTAGGGGGTTTTCTGAAAAACTGTTTTTT
CDR3 protein: CASSEPRGFSEKLFF
clone size: NA
D gene: NA
J gene: TRBJ1-4
V gene: TRBV6-1

CDR3 DNA: TGTGCCAGCAGTTTTTTATTGCTCCGAGGCGCTCAGATACACTACGAGCAGTACTTC
CDR3 protein: CASSFLLLRGAQIHYEQYF
clone size: NA
D gene: NA
J gene: TRBJ2-7
V gene: TRBV28

CDR3 DNA: TGTGCCAGCAGCTTGGGACCAAGCTCCTACAATGAGCAGTTCTTC
CDR3 protein: CASSLGPSSYNEQFF
clone size: NA
D gene: NA
J gene: TRBJ2-1
V gene: TRBV5-6

CDR3 DNA: TGTGCCAGCAGCCAAATCTCTAGCGACACCGGGGAGCTGTTTTTT
CDR3 protein: CASSQISSDTGELFF
clone size: NA
D gene: NA
J gene: TRBJ2-2
V gene: TRBV4-2

CDR3 DNA: TGCAGCGTGGAGACAGGGATCGAAAAACTGTTTTTT
CDR3 protein: CSVETGIEKLFF
clone size: NA
D gene: TRBD1
J gene: TRBJ1-4
V gene: TRBV29-1

CDR3 DNA: TGTGCCAGCAGGTCACAGATGAACACTGAAGCTTTCTTT
CDR3 protein: CASRSQMNTEAFF
clone size: NA
D gene: NA
J gene: TRBJ1-1
V gene: TRBV7-3

CDR3 DNA: TGTGCCAGCGGATTAGCGGGGTCGTACGAGCAGTACTTC
CDR3 protein: CASGLAGSYEQYF
clone size: NA
D gene: TRBD2
J gene: TRBJ2-7
V gene: TRBV7-3

CDR3 DNA: TGTGCCAGCAGCGCTATTAATGGGGCTACGGTCAATGAGCAGTTCTTC
CDR3 protein: CASSAINGATVNEQFF
clone size: NA
D gene: NA
J gene: TRBJ2-1
V gene: TRBV7-6

CDR3 DNA: TGTGCCAGCAGTGGGGGCAGGGGGGGCGGGAATTCACCCCTCCACTTT
CDR3 protein: CASSGGRGGGNSPLHF
clone size: NA
D gene: TRBD1
J gene: TRBJ1-6
V gene: TRBV6-6

CDR3 DNA: TGTGCCAGCAGCACGCCTTTCGGGGTATGGCATTTT
CDR3 protein: CASSTPFGVWHF
clone size: few
D gene: NA
J gene: TRBJ1-5
V gene: TRBV9

CDR3 DNA: TGTGCCAGCAGCTTACTAGCGGCCGGGGAGCTGTTTTTT
CDR3 protein: CASSLLAAGELFF
clone size: NA
D gene: TRBD2
J gene: TRBJ2-2
V gene: TRBV7-8

CDR3 DNA: TGTGCCAGCTCGTTGGACAGCATGAACACTGAAGCTTTCTTT
CDR3 protein: CASSLDSMNTEAFF
clone size: NA
D gene: NA
J gene: TRBJ1-1
V gene: TRBV6-5

CDR3 DNA: TGTGCCAGCAGCTTACAGCGGGAGTACTACAATGAGCAGTTCTTC
CDR3 protein: CASSLQREYYNEQFF
clone size: NA
D gene: TRBD2
J gene: TRBJ2-1
V gene: TRBV7-2

CDR3 DNA: TGTGCCAGCAGCTTAGCCCACGGAAAGACTGAAGCTTTCTTT
CDR3 protein: CASSLAHGKTEAFF
clone size: NA
D gene: NA
J gene: TRBJ1-1
V gene: TRBV7-2

CDR3 DNA: TGTGCCAGTAAGGCAGCCTCCCCTCAAGAGACCCAGTACTTC
CDR3 protein: CASKAASPQETQYF
clone size: NA
D gene: NA
J gene: TRBJ2-5
V gene: TRBV19

CDR3 DNA: TGTGCCAGCAGTCGGCAGGGTCAGCCCCAGCATTTT
CDR3 protein: CASSRQGQPQHF
clone size: NA
D gene: NA
J gene: TRBJ1-5
V gene: TRBV28

CDR3 DNA: TGTGCCATCAGTGAGTCAGGGGGTACTGAAGCTTTCTTT
CDR3 protein: CAISESGGTEAFF
clone size: NA
D gene: NA
J gene: TRBJ1-1
V gene: TRBV10-3

CDR3 DNA: TGTGCCAGCAGTGGACAGGGAGTCGAGGGCTACACCTTC
CDR3 protein: CASSGQGVEGYTF
clone size: NA
D gene: TRBD1
J gene: TRBJ1-2
V gene: TRBV2

CDR3 DNA: TGCGCCAGCAGCTTGGGCGCTAGCACAGATACGCAGTATTTT
CDR3 protein: CASSLGASTDTQYF
clone size: NA
D gene: NA
J gene: TRBJ2-3
V gene: TRBV5-1

CDR3 DNA: TGTGCCAGCAGTGACGCAGGGGGAACGAACACTGAAGCTTTCTTT
CDR3 protein: CASSDAGGTNTEAFF
clone size: NA
D gene: TRBD1
J gene: TRBJ1-1
V gene: TRBV25-1

CDR3 DNA: TGCGCCAGCAGCTTGGGTGATTCCGCTCAGCCCCAGCATTTT
CDR3 protein: CASSLGDSAQPQHF
clone size: NA
D gene: NA
J gene: TRBJ1-5
V gene: TRBV5-1

CDR3 DNA: TGTGCCAGCAGAAAAAGCGGGGAGCAGTTCTTC
CDR3 protein: CASRKSGEQFF
clone size: few
D gene: NA
J gene: TRBJ2-1
V gene: TRBV27

CDR3 DNA: TGTGCCAGCACCACAGGGGGCCTAAACACTGAAGCTTTCTTT
CDR3 protein: CASTTGGLNTEAFF
clone size: NA
D gene: TRBD1
J gene: TRBJ1-1
V gene: TRBV28

CDR3 DNA: TGTGCCACCAGCAGAGGTACCCCGGGACAGGGGGCCTACGAGCAGTACTTC
CDR3 protein: CATSRGTPGQGAYEQYF
clone size: NA
D gene: TRBD1
J gene: TRBJ2-7
V gene: TRBV15

CDR3 DNA: TGTGCCAGCAGTTACCCGGGACAGGGGTCGGAGACCCAGTACTTC
CDR3 protein: CASSYPGQGSETQYF
clone size: NA
D gene: TRBD1
J gene: TRBJ2-5
V gene: TRBV6-6

CDR3 DNA: TGTGCCAGTAGTCCGAACCCTTACAGGGGGCCCTACACCTTC
CDR3 protein: CASSPNPYRGPYTF
clone size: NA
D gene: TRBD1
J gene: TRBJ1-2
V gene: TRBV19

CDR3 DNA: TGTGCCAGCAGTCCCGCGGGCCTCACCTTAAGAAGCTCCTACGAGCAGTACTTC
CDR3 protein: CASSPAGLTLRSSYEQYF
clone size: NA
D gene: NA
J gene: TRBJ2-7
V gene: TRBV28

CDR3 DNA: TGTGCCAGCAGTGTCGGAATCGTTAGCTCCTATAATTCACCCCTCCACTTT
CDR3 protein: CASSVGIVSSYNSPLHF
clone size: few
D gene: NA
J gene: TRBJ1-6
V gene: TRBV27

CDR3 DNA: TGCGCCAGCAGCCAACAACAGGGGGCGAGTGAAAAACTGTTTTTT
CDR3 protein: CASSQQQGASEKLFF
clone size: few
D gene: TRBD1
J gene: TRBJ1-4
V gene: TRBV5-1

CDR3 DNA: TGTGCCAGCAGCCAAGATTCGACTGGACTTGGACGGGAGACCCAGTACTTC
CDR3 protein: CASSQDSTGLGRETQYF
clone size: few
D gene: NA
J gene: TRBJ2-5
V gene: TRBV14

CDR3 DNA: TGTGCCAGCAGCTTACTATATGGAAACACCATATATTTT
CDR3 protein: CASSLLYGNTIYF
clone size: NA
D gene: NA
J gene: TRBJ1-3
V gene: TRBV7-9

CDR3 DNA: TGCAGCGTAGGGACAGGGGTTCGCAATCAGCCCCAGCATTTT
CDR3 protein: CSVGTGVRNQPQHF
clone size: NA
D gene: TRBD1
J gene: TRBJ1-5
V gene: TRBV29-1

CDR3 DNA: TGTGCCAGCAGCCTGGGACAGGAACAAGTTAGCAATCAGCCCCAGCATTTT
CDR3 protein: CASSLGQEQVSNQPQHF
clone size: few
D gene: TRBD1
J gene: TRBJ1-5
V gene: TRBV7-9

CDR3 DNA: TGTGCCAGCAGCATCGGGGCCGGGGGTAGAGGAAACACCATATATTTT
CDR3 protein: CASSIGAGGRGNTIYF
clone size: NA
D gene: NA
J gene: TRBJ1-3
V gene: TRBV7-6

CDR3 DNA: TGCAGCGTTGATGGGACAGGGGCCCCAGATACGCAGTATTTT
CDR3 protein: CSVDGTGAPDTQYF
clone size: NA
D gene: TRBD1
J gene: TRBJ2-3
V gene: TRBV29-1

CDR3 DNA: TGTGCCAGCAGCCAGGACGTTGGTTACAATGAGCAGTTCTTC
CDR3 protein: CASSQDVGYNEQFF
clone size: NA
D gene: NA
J gene: TRBJ2-1
V gene: TRBV4-2

CDR3 DNA: TGTGCCAGCACCAAGGGGGCAGGAAAGGACTATGGCTACACCTTC
CDR3 protein: CASTKGAGKDYGYTF
clone size: NA
D gene: TRBD1
J gene: TRBJ1-2
V gene: TRBV9

CDR3 DNA: TGTGCCAGCAGCCAAGTGGCTGTTTGGGATGAGCAGTTCTTC
CDR3 protein: CASSQVAVWDEQFF
clone size: NA
D gene: NA
J gene: TRBJ2-1
V gene: TRBV14

CDR3 DNA: TGTGCCAGTAGTATAGGACACTCTGGAAACACCATATATTTT
CDR3 protein: CASSIGHSGNTIYF
clone size: few
D gene: NA
J gene: TRBJ1-3
V gene: TRBV19

CDR3 DNA: TGTGCCACCGACGGAACGTTTCTAAATCAGCCCCAGCATTTT
CDR3 protein: CATDGTFLNQPQHF
clone size: NA
D gene: NA
J gene: TRBJ1-5
V gene: TRBV28

CDR3 DNA: TGTGCCAGCAGTTACTCCCAAGAAAGCAATCAGCCCCAGCATTTT
CDR3 protein: CASSYSQESNQPQHF
clone size: once
D gene: NA
J gene: TRBJ1-5
V gene: TRBV6-6

CDR3 DNA: TGTGCCATCAGTGAGACCTCTAGCGGGACTAGCACAGATACGCAGTATTTT
CDR3 protein: CAISETSSGTSTDTQYF
clone size: NA
D gene: TRBD2
J gene: TRBJ2-3
V gene: TRBV10-3